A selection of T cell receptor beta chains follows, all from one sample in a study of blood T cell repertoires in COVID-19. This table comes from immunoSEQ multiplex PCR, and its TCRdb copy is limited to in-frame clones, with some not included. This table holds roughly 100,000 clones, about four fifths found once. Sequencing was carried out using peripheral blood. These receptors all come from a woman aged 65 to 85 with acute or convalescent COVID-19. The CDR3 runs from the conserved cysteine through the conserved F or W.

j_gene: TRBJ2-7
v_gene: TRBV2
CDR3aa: CASIGFTSGKHEQYF

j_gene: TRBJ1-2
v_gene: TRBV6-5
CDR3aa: CASIVQGLVGYTF

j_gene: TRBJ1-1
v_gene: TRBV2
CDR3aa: CASSEASLPSNTEAFF

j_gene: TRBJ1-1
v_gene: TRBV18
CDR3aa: CASSPNQGWGTEAFF

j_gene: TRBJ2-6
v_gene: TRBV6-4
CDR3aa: CASSRQVGGANVLTF

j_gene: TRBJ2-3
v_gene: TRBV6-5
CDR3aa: CASSTIAVPSDTQYF

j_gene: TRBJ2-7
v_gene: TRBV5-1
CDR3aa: CASSEGAYEQYF

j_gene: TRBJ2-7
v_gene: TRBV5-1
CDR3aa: CASTEGPSGYYEQYF

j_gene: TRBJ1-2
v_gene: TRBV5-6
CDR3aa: CASSFAAGFGYGYTF

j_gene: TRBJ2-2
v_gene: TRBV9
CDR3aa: CASSAVSSRTGELFF

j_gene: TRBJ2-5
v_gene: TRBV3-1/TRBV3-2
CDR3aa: CASSQASGVGETQYF

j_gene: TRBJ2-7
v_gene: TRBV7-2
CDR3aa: CASSLDSLEMNEQYF

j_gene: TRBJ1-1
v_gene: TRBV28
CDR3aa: CASMGTEVNTEAFF

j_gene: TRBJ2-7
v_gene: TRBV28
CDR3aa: CASSGGYEQYF

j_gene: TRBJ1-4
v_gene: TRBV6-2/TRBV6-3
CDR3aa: CASSYSQGATNEKLFF

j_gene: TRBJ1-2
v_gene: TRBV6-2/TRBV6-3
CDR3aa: CASSYRDRAAGYTF

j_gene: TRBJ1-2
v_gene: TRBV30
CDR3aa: CAWGVRGQAGYTF

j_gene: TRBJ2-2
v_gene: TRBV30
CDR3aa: CAAMRSTGELFF

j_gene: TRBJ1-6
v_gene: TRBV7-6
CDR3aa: CASSEGQGPGSPLHF

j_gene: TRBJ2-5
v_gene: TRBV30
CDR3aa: CAWSQSSGGPETQYF

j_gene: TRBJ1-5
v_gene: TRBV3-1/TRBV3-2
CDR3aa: CASSQGGQPQHF

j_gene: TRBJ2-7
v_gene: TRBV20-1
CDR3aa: CSARRSYEQYF

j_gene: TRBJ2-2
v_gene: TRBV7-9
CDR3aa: CASSPIGSMGGELFF

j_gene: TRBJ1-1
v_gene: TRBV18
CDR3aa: CASSPGTGDTEAFF

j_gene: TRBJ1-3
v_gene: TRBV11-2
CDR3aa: CASSLDLGQGAPPNTIYF

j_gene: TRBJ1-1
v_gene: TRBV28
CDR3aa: CASSVETGRAFF

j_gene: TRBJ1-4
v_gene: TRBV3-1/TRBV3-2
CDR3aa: CASSQVLTGGEANEKLFF

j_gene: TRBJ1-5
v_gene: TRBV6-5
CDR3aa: CASSPLDSYQPQHF

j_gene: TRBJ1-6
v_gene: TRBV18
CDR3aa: CASQQGGDSPLHF

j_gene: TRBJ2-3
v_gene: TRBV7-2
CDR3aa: CASSPAVVGGARHTQYF

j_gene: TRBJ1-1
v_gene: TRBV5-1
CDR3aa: CASSLRVGTEAFF

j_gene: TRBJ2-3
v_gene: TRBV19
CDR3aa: CASTITLAGADTQYF

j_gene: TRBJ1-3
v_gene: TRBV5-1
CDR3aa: CASRNPGSSGNTIYF

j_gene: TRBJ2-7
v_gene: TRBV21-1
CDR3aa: CASITSGPSYEQYF

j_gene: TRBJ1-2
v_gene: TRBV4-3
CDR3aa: CASSQDRGPYGYTF

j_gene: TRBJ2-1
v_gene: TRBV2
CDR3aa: CASNGDRGPGNEQFF

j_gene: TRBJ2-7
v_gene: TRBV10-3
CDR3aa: CATRGAGTSGPEQYF